The 32 T cell receptor beta chains below come from one sample, sequenced in a study of persistence of HIV-infected CD4 T cells. The immunoSEQ assay was version 4, run in survey mode. The assay was immunoSEQ multiplex PCR, and TCRdb's table has in-frame clones only and misses some. The sample includes about 50,000 clones, about 80% of them seen just once. Antigen specificity for these receptors is unknown. Cells were stimulated with CMV-infected fibroblast lysates at approximately 10 ug/mL. CD40L/CD69 double-negative CD45RO-high memory CD4+ T cells were collected. Sample: CD4+ T cells sorted from PBMCs after approximately 18-hour stimulation, taken from a patient who received antiretroviral therapy. The source is an adult man with HIV who was CMV-seropositive.

This chain uses TRBV20-1 with TRBJ2-3, with 12 positions matching TRBD2. The junction had 5 bases not matched to a gene; V was cut back by 5 bases and J by 2 bases. This CDR3 has 15 residues. Per the germline V gene, CDR1 is DFQATT and CDR2 is SNEGSKA (reference sequence). This CDR3 reads CSAGGLAGFTDTQYF. The DNA for the CDR3 is TGCAGTGCTGGTGGACTAGCGGGATTCACAGATACGCAGTATTTT.

This chain connects TRBV10-3 to TRBJ1-3; D is uncertain. Germline assignment: CDR1 ENHRY and CDR2 SYGVKD. The CDR3 runs 15 residues. Between the trimmed V and J ends, which lost 10 bases and 2 bases, there was a span of 18 bases. CDR3 DNA sequence: TGTGCCACGAGAGCGGGTCACAACGCTGGAAACACCATATATTTT. Its protein product is CATRAGHNAGNTIYF.

The chain recombines TRBV7-2 with TRBJ1-2, with 7 nucleotides matching TRBD1. Germline V CDR1 and CDR2: SGHTA, FQGNSA. This CDR3 spans 16 amino acids. J was trimmed by 1 base and V by 8 bases; bases with no gene match: 13. The CDR3 DNA is TGTGCCAGCGGTAAAGGGGGACAGATCTTTAACTATGGCTACACCTTC. The encoded protein is CASGKGGQIFNYGYTF.

This clone was observed a single time. CDR3 sequence: CASSLETNSPLHF. In DNA, the CDR3 is TGTGCCAGCAGCTTAGAGACAAACTCCCCTCTCCACTTT. This chain links TRBV11-3 with TRBJ1-6; no clear D gene. V was cut by 0 bases and J by 16 bases, with 13 bases left in between. Germline values: CDR1 SGHNT, CDR2 YENEEA. This CDR3 is built from 13 residues.

CDR3 coding DNA: TGTGCCAGCGGGGGTGGAAACACCATATATTTT. The encoded protein is CASGGGNTIYF. This chain connects TRBV5-4 to TRBJ1-3; D is possibly TRBD1 (5 bases). The CDR3 spans 11 residues. Deletions cut 7 bases from V and 3 bases from J, with 5 bases between. Per the germline V gene, CDR1 is SGHNT and CDR2 is YYREEE (reference sequence). The entire variable domain, with the rest obtained from reference TRBV5-4 and TRBJ1-3, is as follows: ETGVTQSPTHLIKTRGQQVTLRCSSQSGHNTVSWYQQALGQGPQFIFQYYREEENGRGNFPPRFSGLQFPNYSSELNVNALELDDSALYLCASGGGNTIYFGEGSWLTVV.

This clone appeared a few times. The gene calls are TRBV19 and TRBJ2-7, with 8 bases fitting TRBD1. Germline V gene sequence: CDR1 LNHDA, CDR2 SQIVND (reference sequence). This CDR3 comprises 13 residues. The J segment lost 7 bases and the V segment lost 6 bases, leaving 8 bases of the junction unmatched. This CDR3 reads CASRNQGAREQYF. CDR3 bases: TGTGCCAGTAGAAATCAGGGGGCGCGGGAGCAGTACTTC.

This rearrangement joins TRBV6-4 to TRBJ2-2; TRBD1 matches 8 bases. The length of the CDR3 is 15 residues. Unmatched junction bases numbered 9, after V lost 6 bases and J lost 6 bases. In germline, CDR1 is MRHNA, CDR2 SNTAGT. CDR3 protein: CASSLGTGSAGELFF. The CDR3 coding sequence is TGTGCCAGCAGCCTTGGGACAGGTTCCGCCGGGGAGCTGTTTTTT.

CDR3 sequence: CASSQNRGNSPLHF. CDR3 in DNA: TGTGCCAGCAGCCAAAACCGTGGTAATTCACCCCTCCACTTT. The chain links TRBV14 to TRBJ1-6, with D uncertain. The V end lost 2 bases, the J end lost 6 bases, and 8 bases lay between the germline ends. Germline V lookup: CDR1 SGHDN, CDR2 FVKESK. The length of the CDR3 is 14 residues.

V gene TRBV3-1 (or the pseudogene TRBV3-2) combines with J gene TRBJ2-7; a weak D match, TRBD1 (6 bases). This CDR3 has 16 amino acids. The ends were cut back, 0 bases at V and 3 bases at J, with 15 bases in the middle. CDR1 and CDR2 (germline): LGHDT, YNNKEL (reference sequence). CDR3 sequence: CASSQDQTGWFYEQYF. The CDR3 coding sequence is TGTGCCAGCAGCCAAGATCAAACAGGGTGGTTCTACGAGCAGTACTTC.

The chain carries TRBV11-3 and TRBJ2-7; TRBD1 is a possible D gene (6 bases). V lost 4 bases and J 6 bases, leaving 10 bases between the germline ends. The CDR3 sequence is 12 residues long. Per germline, CDR1 SGHNT and CDR2 YENEEA. CDR3 sequence: CASSSRRGEQYF. The CDR3, as DNA: TGTGCCAGCAGCTCCCGCAGGGGCGAGCAGTACTTC.

This rearrangement joins TRBV2 to TRBJ1-6; tentative D call: TRBD1 (5 bases). The V end lost 9 bases, the J end lost 2 bases, and 17 bases lay between the germline ends. Germline V gives CDR1 SNHLY, CDR2 FYNNEI. The CDR3 is made up of 16 amino acids. In DNA, the CDR3 is TGTGCCAGTAGTAGGGAGGGGAGGGCCTATAATTCACCCCTCCACTTT. It translates to CASSREGRAYNSPLHF.

The rearrangement links TRBV27 to TRBJ2-6; no reliable D call. The V end was cut by 3 bases, the J end by 0 bases, with 9 bases between. This CDR3 spans 16 amino acids. Per the germline V gene, CDR1 is MNHEY and CDR2 is SMNVEV (reference sequence). CDR3 in DNA: TGTGCCAGCAGTTTGGGCCCAAGCTCTGGGGCCAACGTCCTGACTTTC. It encodes CASSLGPSSGANVLTF.

This clone has a handful of counts. This chain uses TRBV24-1 with TRBJ2-3; D remains unclear. Trimming shortened V by 3 bases and J by 4 bases, and 13 bases separated the two germline ends. Germline V lookup: CDR1 KGHDR, CDR2 SFDVKD. The CDR3 is made up of 15 amino acids. The CDR3 loop is CATSDPTQWPDTQYF. The CDR3 DNA is TGTGCCACCAGTGATCCAACCCAGTGGCCAGATACGCAGTATTTT.

CDR3 residues: CASSSPESYNSPLHF. The CDR3, as DNA: TGTGCCAGCAGTTCCCCGGAGTCCTATAATTCACCCCTCCACTTT. The J gene is TRBJ1-6, the V gene TRBV6-6; no definite D call. CDR1 MNHNY and CDR2 SVGAGI come from the germline V gene (reference sequence). The V gene lost 4 bases and the J gene lost 1 base, with 8 bases spanning the gap. This CDR3 comprises 15 residues.

The chain combines TRBV7-3 with TRBJ1-1, with D hard to call. Looked up from germline, CDR1 is SGHTA and CDR2 is FQGTGA. The CDR3 is 13 amino acids. The V end was cut by 5 bases, the J end by 4 bases, with 11 bases between. CDR3 protein: CASSPPGSTEAFF. CDR3 in DNA: TGTGCCAGCAGCCCGCCGGGGAGCACTGAAGCTTTCTTT. Combining the CDR3 with reference TRBV7-3 and TRBJ1-1 gives the whole variable domain GAGVSQTPSNKVTEKGKYVELRCDPISGHTALYWYRQSLGQGPEFLIYFQGTGAADDSGLPNDRFFAVRPEGSVSTLKIQRTERGDSAVYLCASSPPGSTEAFFGQGTRLTVV.

This clone has just a few counts. The rearrangement links TRBV20-1 to TRBJ1-1; no clear D. V was cut by 4 bases and J by 5 bases, with 8 bases left in between. Germline V gene data show CDR1 as DFQATT and CDR2 as SNEGSKA (reference sequence). The CDR3 covers 11 residues. CDR3 region: CSATPHTEAFF. The CDR3 nucleotides are TGCAGTGCTACCCCTCATACTGAAGCTTTCTTT.

The chain links TRBV7-2 to TRBJ2-1, with unresolved D. Trimming stripped 3 bases from V and 0 bases from J, with 15 bases between. The CDR3 is made up of 17 amino acids. Germline V gives CDR1 SGHTA, CDR2 FQGNSA. The CDR3 DNA reads as TGTGCCAGCAGCTTGAGAGGATCTCTGAGCTCCTACAATGAGCAGTTCTTC. It specifies CASSLRGSLSSYNEQFF.

The chain uses TRBV12-3 or TRBV12-4 and TRBJ1-6, with D perhaps TRBD1 (5 bases). The CDR3 loop spans 13 amino acids. Trimming stripped 8 bases from V and 7 bases from J, with 12 bases between. The CDR3 here is CASHRDGNSPLHF. The CDR3 DNA follows: TGTGCCAGCCATCGGGACGGAAATTCACCCCTCCACTTT.

V usage is TRBV15 and J usage is TRBJ1-5; tentatively, D is TRBD1 (5 bases). Deletions cut 7 bases from V and 4 bases from J, with 14 bases between. The CDR3 covers 14 residues. Germline-derived CDR1 and CDR2 are LNHNV and YYDKDF (reference sequence). The CDR3 DNA follows: TGTGCCACCACCGAAGGGTCAGGGAATCAGCCCCAGCATTTT. Its translation is CATTEGSGNQPQHF.

This clone was recorded only once. V and J are TRBV11-2 and TRBJ2-7, with D possibly matching TRBD2 (7 bases). The CDR3 spans 13 residues. Trimming stripped 3 bases from V and 5 bases from J, with 11 bases between. Germline V gene sequence: CDR1 SGHAT, CDR2 FQNNGV. The CDR3 DNA reads as TGTGCCAGCAGCTTGGGAGGGGGTAACGAGCAGTACTTC. Its translation: CASSLGGGNEQYF. Complete variable domain (other parts from reference TRBV11-2 and TRBJ2-7): EAGVAQSPRYKIIEKRQSVAFWCNPISGHATLYWYQQILGQGPKLLIQFQNNGVVDDSQLPKDRFSAERLKGVDSTLKIQPAKLEDSAVYLCASSLGGGNEQYFGPGTRLTVT.

The CDR3 sequence: CATSRTRGYMKTDTQYF. The DNA of the CDR3 is TGTGCCACCAGCAGAACCCGAGGGTATATGAAAACAGATACGCAGTATTTT. V gene TRBV15 combines with J gene TRBJ2-3; the D gene is possibly TRBD2 (5 bases). The V gene's germline CDR1 is LNHNV and CDR2 YYDKDF (reference sequence). There are 17 residues in the CDR3. The V end was cut by 2 bases, the J end by 3 bases, with 18 bases between.

This clone was seen a few times. The rearrangement links TRBV5-4 to TRBJ2-1; 7 bases match TRBD2. The CDR3 extends over 12 amino acids. Germline lookup yields CDR1 SGHNT and CDR2 YYREEE (reference sequence). Losses at the gene ends were 4 bases for V and 15 bases for J; bases not matched to a gene: 10. This chain's CDR3 is CASSPSGVSPFF. The DNA of the CDR3 is TGTGCCAGCAGCCCCAGCGGGGTCAGTCCGTTCTTC.

The chain combines TRBV6-5 with TRBJ2-2, with D unresolved. Germline V gene data show CDR1 as MNHEY and CDR2 as SVGAGI. V was shortened by 3 bases and J by 2 bases, with 10 bases between the two germline ends. This CDR3 comprises 15 residues. Here the CDR3 DNA reads TGTGCCAGCAGTTATATTCACAGTAACACCGGGGAGCTGTTTTTT. Residues: CASSYIHSNTGELFF.

In this sample, this clone turned up once. The chain links TRBV6-2 or TRBV6-3 to TRBJ1-5; TRBD1 might be the D (5 bases). V was shortened by 4 bases and J by 9 bases, with 19 bases between the two germline ends. Germline V CDR1 and CDR2: MNHEY, SVGEGT. The CDR3 contains 15 residues. The CDR3 DNA reads TGTGCCAGCAGTTTCAGGGCACCCTCGACGTGGCCCCAGCATTTT. This codes for CASSFRAPSTWPQHF.

CDR3 nucleotides: TGTGCCTTCCGACTCCGGGACAGGAATGAAAAACTGTTTTTT. Residues: CAFRLRDRNEKLFF. This chain joins TRBV30 and TRBJ1-4; 8 bases map to TRBD1. This CDR3 comprises 14 residues. Germline lookup yields CDR1 GTSNPN and CDR2 SVGIG (reference sequence). After removal of 7 bases from V and 5 bases from J, the junction contained 9 bases not matched to a gene.

The V gene is TRBV29-1, the J gene TRBJ1-3; 7 bases fit TRBD1. The CDR3 consists of 11 residues. V dropped 3 bases and J dropped 9; count of bases not matched to a gene: 2. Germline CDR1 is SQVTM and CDR2 is ANQGSEA. CDR3 residues: CSVETGITIYF. The CDR3 DNA is TGCAGCGTTGAGACAGGGATCACCATATATTTT.

The chain carries TRBV28 and TRBJ2-3; unclear D gene. The CDR3 is 12 residues long. Trimming left V 5 bases short and J 4 bases short, with 7 bases between. Germline CDR1 MDHEN, CDR2 SYDVKM. The CDR3 here is CASSPPADTQYF. Written as DNA, the CDR3 is TGTGCCAGCAGTCCGCCGGCAGATACGCAGTATTTT.

The chain links TRBV6-6 to TRBJ1-1, with 9 positions matching TRBD1. CDR1 and CDR2 (germline): MNHNY, SVGAGI (reference sequence). The CDR3 runs 12 residues. Unmatched junction bases numbered 1, after V lost 0 bases and J lost 11 bases. The CDR3 sequence is CASSYSDRGAFF. CDR3 in DNA: TGTGCCAGCAGTTACTCGGACAGGGGCGCTTTCTTT.

This clone was counted a few times. This chain uses TRBV19 with TRBJ2-3; 14 bases line up with TRBD2. The CDR3 spans 15 residues. Germline CDR1 reads LNHDA; CDR2 reads SQIVND (reference sequence). The V and J ends lost 5 bases and 4 bases, in that order; junction bases with no gene match: 2. The DNA for the CDR3 is TGTGCCAGTAGTGTGGGACTAGCGGGGGCAGATACGCAGTATTTT. Its protein product is CASSVGLAGADTQYF.

The V call is TRBV5-5, the J call TRBJ2-7; TRBD1 is a possible D gene (6 bases). The length of the CDR3 is 11 residues. Germline loops: CDR1 SGHKS, CDR2 YYEKEE (reference sequence). Deletions cut 7 bases from V and 4 bases from J, with 9 bases between. The CDR3 nucleotides read TGTGCCAGCCGAGGGGGTTACGAGCAGTACTTC. It codes for CASRGGYEQYF.

J is TRBJ2-6 and V is TRBV5-6; weak D call: TRBD2 (6 bases). The CDR3 totals 18 residues. CDR1 SGHDT and CDR2 YYEEEE come from the germline V gene. Trimming left V 2 bases short and J 3 bases short, with 18 bases between. CDR3 sequence reads: CASSFQSGLAVGANVLTF. CDR3 coding DNA: TGTGCCAGCAGCTTTCAATCTGGGTTAGCGGTTGGGGCCAACGTCCTGACTTTC.

J is TRBJ1-3 and V is TRBV5-3; D ambiguous. TRBV5-3 carries the ORF label, with uncertain function. The ends were cut back, 0 bases at V and 3 bases at J, with 22 bases in the middle. This CDR3 is built from 19 residues. CDR3 protein: CARSLEGRAAMGGGNTIYF. CDR3 coding DNA: TGTGCCAGAAGCTTGGAAGGGAGGGCGGCCATGGGTGGTGGAAACACCATATATTTT.